This passage covers 17 T cell receptor beta chains from one sample sequenced in a study of Graves' ophthalmopathy and Graves' hyperthyroidism. For repertoire sequencing, the TCR beta CDR3 regions were amplified from RNA transcripts. Second-round multiplex PCR came after first-round RT-PCR with HTBI primers. TCRdb passed the multiplex PCR reads through MiXCR, listing each CDR3 protein once. In the table there are about 550,000 distinct CDR3 sequences, about 40% of which are singletons. Sample: peripheral blood or thyroid tissue (not recorded which). The origin of the receptors is an adult man with Graves' hyperthyroidism.

The chain combines TRBV4-1 with TRBJ1-6; no clear D gene. CDR1 is MGHRA, CDR2 YSYEKL, per germline. The V end was cut by 0 bases, the J end by 6 bases, with 12 bases between. This CDR3 region has 16 residues. CDR3: CASSQDLIPANSPLHF. The CDR3 coding sequence is TGCGCCAGCAGCCAAGATTTGATCCCGGCTAATTCACCCCTCCACTTT.

This clonotype has a count of ten or more. The V gene is TRBV2, the J gene TRBJ2-7; weak D call: TRBD2 (6 bases). Germline values: CDR1 SNHLY, CDR2 FYNNEI. V lost 0 bases, J lost 4 bases, and 10 bases lay in between. This CDR3 spans 14 amino acids. The CDR3 sequence: CASSEAGGLYEQYF. The CDR3 DNA sequence: TGTGCCAGCAGTGAAGCGGGGGGATTATACGAGCAGTACTTC. Filled out from reference TRBV2 and TRBJ2-7, the complete variable domain reads EPEVTQTPSHQVTQMGQEVILRCVPISNHLYFYWYRQILGQKVEFLVSFYNNEISEKSEIFDDQFSVERPDGSNFTLKIRSTKLEDSAMYFCASSEAGGLYEQYFGPGTRLTVT.

This clonotype was seen ten or more times. The rearrangement links TRBV24-1 to TRBJ1-2; D unresolved. Germline V gene data show CDR1 as KGHDR and CDR2 as SFDVKD. V lost 6 bases to trimming and J lost 8 bases, with 12 bases between them. The CDR3 has 12 amino acids. CDR3 region: CATSNGFEGYTF. The CDR3, as DNA: TGTGCCACCAGTAACGGGTTTGAGGGCTACACCTTC.

This clonotype is a singleton in its sample. This rearrangement joins TRBV7-9 to TRBJ2-7; possible D gene TRBD1, 5 bases. The V gene lost 11 bases and the J gene lost 7 bases, with 18 bases spanning the gap. CDR1 is SEHNR, CDR2 FQNEAQ, per germline (reference sequence). This CDR3 comprises 12 residues. CDR3 sequence: CAVKTETGEQYF. CDR3 nucleotides: TGTGCCGTGAAGACAGAGACCGGGGAGCAGTACTTC. The whole variable domain, remainder taken from reference TRBV7-9 and TRBJ2-7, is DTGVSQNPRHKITKRGQNVTFRCDPISEHNRLYWYRQTLGQGPEFLTYFQNEAQLEKSRLLSDRFSAERPKGSFSTLEIQRTEQGDSAMYLCAVKTETGEQYFGPGTRLTVT.

This clonotype was detected many times. Relative to the germline gene, one junction end is altered; a read error may explain this. The gene calls are TRBV7-7 and TRBJ1-1, with D possibly being TRBD1 (5 bases). CDR3 length: 14 amino acids. The germline gives CDR1 SSHAT, CDR2 FNYEAQ (reference sequence). CDR3 nucleotide sequence: TGTGCTAGCAGCTTAGCGTACGGGCAGGGTGAAGCTTTCTTT. Translating gives CASSLAYGQGEAFF.

Points on this clonotype: A read error may produce the germline difference seen at one junction end. V usage is TRBV15 and J usage is TRBJ1-2; D is undetermined. This CDR3 region has 16 residues. Germline values: CDR1 LNHNV, CDR2 YYDKDF (reference sequence). CDR3 nucleotide sequence: TGTGCCACCAGCAGAGTATTTCGGGAGCCTAACTATGGCTACACCTTT. This encodes CATSRVFREPNYGYTF.

In this sample, this clonotype turned up many times. This chain connects TRBV7-9 to TRBJ2-5, with TRBD2 as a possible D gene (6 bases). Germline CDR1 is SEHNR and CDR2 is FQNEAQ (reference sequence). Trimming removed 10 bases from V and 3 bases from J, with 12 bases in between. CDR3 length: 12 amino acids. CDR3 loop: CATQGLEETQYF. The CDR3 coding sequence is TGTGCCACCCAGGGACTGGAAGAGACCCAGTACTTC.

This chain joins TRBV19 and TRBJ2-5, with D perhaps matching TRBD1 (5 bases). The CDR3 is 13 amino acids. The V gene lost 11 bases and the J gene lost 1 base, with 14 bases spanning the gap. Per germline, CDR1 LNHDA and CDR2 SQIVND (reference sequence). CDR3 coding DNA: TGTGCCTGGAGTGAAGGGGTCCAAGAGACCCAGTACTTC. Residues: CAWSEGVQETQYF. Full variable domain (remainder filled in from reference TRBV19 and TRBJ2-5): DGGITQSPKYLFRKEGQNVTLSCEQNLNHDAMYWYRQDPGQGLRLIYYSQIVNDFQKGDIAEGYSVSREKKESFPLTVTSAQKNPTAFYLCAWSEGVQETQYFGPGTRLLVL.

The chain employs TRBV14 and TRBJ2-7; D ambiguous. The germline V gene encodes CDR1 SGHDN and CDR2 FVKESK. The CDR3 has 13 amino acids. V shed 1 base and J shed 5 bases, with 9 bases lying between them. The CDR3 region is CASSQGLPDEQYF. For the CDR3, the DNA is TGTGCCAGCAGCCAAGGACTCCCGGACGAGCAGTACTTC.

At least ten counts were recorded for this clonotype. This chain connects TRBV13 to TRBJ2-7; D uncertain. This CDR3 spans 13 amino acids. Deletions cut 3 bases from V and 3 bases from J, with 9 bases between. Germline V gene lookup returns CDR1 PRHDT and CDR2 FYEKMQ (reference sequence). CDR3 nucleotides: TGTGCCAGCAGCTTGGGCCGTAACTACGAGCAGTACTTC. Amino acid sequence: CASSLGRNYEQYF.

This clonotype has a count of ten or more. The chain couples TRBV12-3 or TRBV12-4 to TRBJ1-2, with D possibly matching TRBD1 (6 bases). Trimming cost V 4 bases and J 4 bases, with 13 bases left between them. The CDR3 consists of 14 residues. The CDR3 DNA sequence: TGTGCCAGCAGTTCTCCGACAGGAATCTATGGCTACACCTTC. This translates into CASSSPTGIYGYTF.

The chain carries TRBV7-2 and TRBJ1-5, with 8 bases that match TRBD1. Trimming removed 7 bases from V and 5 bases from J; junction bases left unmatched: 7. Germline V lookup: CDR1 SGHTA, CDR2 FQGNSA. CDR3 length: 14 residues. The CDR3 coding sequence is TGTGCCAGCAACCCGGACAGGGCATATCAGCCCCAGCATTTT. This gives the protein CASNPDRAYQPQHF.

This chain joins TRBV7-8 and TRBJ2-7, with 12 bases matching TRBD1. Germline lookup yields CDR1 SGHVS and CDR2 FQNEAQ. After removal of 6 bases from V and 2 bases from J, the junction contained 2 bases not matched to a gene. The CDR3 is 14 amino acids. CDR3 coding DNA: TGTGCCAGCAGGGGGGACAGGGGGCCCTACGAGCAGTACTTC. Encoded protein: CASRGDRGPYEQYF.

This clonotype was found many times. The V and J genes are TRBV12-3 or TRBV12-4 and TRBJ1-2; 10 bases map to TRBD1. CDR3 length: 18 residues. After removal of 1 base from V and 1 base from J, the junction contained 9 bases not matched to a gene. CDR3 residues: CASSLDIMGTGDNYGYTF. The DNA for the CDR3 is TGTGCCAGCAGTTTAGATATTATGGGGACAGGGGATAACTATGGCTACACCTTC.

V and J are TRBV10-2 and TRBJ2-3; TRBD2 matches 9 bases. The CDR3 has 15 amino acids. Germline V gene sequence: CDR1 WSHSY, CDR2 SAAADI. V gave up 2 bases and J gave up 3 bases; unmatched junction bases: 3. DNA of the CDR3: TGCGCCAGCAGTGAGAGGCTAGCGGGGACAGATACGCAGTATTTT. This encodes CASSERLAGTDTQYF.

This clonotype was detected only a few times. The V call is TRBV7-2, the J call TRBJ1-4; D remains unclear. This CDR3 comprises 13 residues. Germline-derived CDR1 and CDR2 are SGHTA and FQGNSA. V lost 5 bases and J 4 bases, leaving 8 bases between the germline ends. The CDR3 spells CASSRDGNEKLFF. Here the CDR3 DNA reads TGTGCCAGCAGCCGGGATGGTAATGAAAAACTGTTTTTT.

This clonotype was observed at least ten times. The rearrangement links TRBV10-3 to TRBJ2-5; perhaps TRBD2 as D (7 bases). V lost 11 bases, J lost 0 bases, and 22 bases lay in between. The length of the CDR3 is 16 residues. The germline V gene encodes CDR1 ENHRY and CDR2 SYGVKD. The CDR3: CASKGGKSGDQETQYF. The CDR3 nucleotides read TGTGCCTCCAAGGGGGGGAAAAGCGGGGACCAAGAGACCCAGTACTTC.